This T cell receptor beta chain was retrieved from a study of naive and memory T cell subsets. Findings and limits, study-wide: Possibly reflecting memory cells re-expressing CD45RA, a few larger clonotypes occurred in naive repertoires, especially CD8. There was no ground truth to check naive and memory subset results.

The V gene lost 1 base and the J gene lost 12 bases, with 22 bases spanning the gap. The germline gives CDR1 LNHNV, CDR2 YYDKDF (reference sequence). This CDR3 is built from 16 residues. On this clonotype: Its antigen remains unidentified.

The beta constant-region primer was an equimolar mix of two oligonucleotides covering TRBC1 and TRBC2. Nested alpha and beta constant-region primers with the SP2 primer drove four PCR rounds on ligated cDNA. TCRdb reprocessed the UMI-ligation and nested PCR reads via MiXCR and lists one record per CDR3 protein. The sample consists of over 100,000 distinct CDR3 sequences, about 14% of them appearing once. The clonotype comes from a human donor in good health. The V call is TRBV15, the J call TRBJ2-1; TRBD1 or TRBD2 may be the D gene (7 bases each). The sequenced sample was naive CD8+ T cells from blood. The CDR3 spells CATSRARDYPGGGQFF. CDR3 DNA: TGTGCCACCAGCAGAGCCCGGGACTACCCAGGGGGGGGGCAGTTCTTC.